This T cell receptor beta chain was obtained from a study of blood T cells in healthy people across ages. As for this clonotype: No antigen is known for it.

A second 7 to 11 cycle PCR used barcoded and J-beta primers. TCRdb processed the 5' RACE reads anew with MiXCR; each CDR3 protein has one entry. The table records 780,000 or so distinct CDR3 sequences, about 56% of them present only once. Isolation per sample recovered at least 7 million PBMCs. General study results and limits: More naive CD4+ cells and higher diversity marked long-lived donors relative to aged donors.

This clonotype was sampled from a man between 40 and 49 years old in good health. The sequenced sample was blood.

The chain's CDR3 is CSVQGGLLYNEQFF. The CDR3 nucleotides read TGCAGCGTGCAGGGGGGACTACTCTACAATGAGCAGTTCTTC. The V and J genes are TRBV29-1 and TRBJ2-1, with D perhaps matching TRBD1 or TRBD2 (7 bases each). Between the trimmed V and J ends, which lost 6 bases and 3 bases, there was a span of 15 bases. The CDR3 runs to 14 residues. Germline values: CDR1 SQVTM, CDR2 ANQGSEA.